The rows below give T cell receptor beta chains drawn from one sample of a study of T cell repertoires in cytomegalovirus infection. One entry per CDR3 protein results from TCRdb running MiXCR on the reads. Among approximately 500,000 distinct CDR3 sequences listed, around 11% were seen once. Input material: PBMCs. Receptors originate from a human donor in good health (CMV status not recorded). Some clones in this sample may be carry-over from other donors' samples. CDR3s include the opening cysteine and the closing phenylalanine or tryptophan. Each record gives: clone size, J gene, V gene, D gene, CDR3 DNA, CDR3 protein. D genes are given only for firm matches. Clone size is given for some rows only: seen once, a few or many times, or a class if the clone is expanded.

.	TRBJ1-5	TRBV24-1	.	TGTGCCACCAGTGCTGCTTTCTTTTATTGCAATCAGCCCCAGCATTTT	CATSAAFFYCNQPQHF
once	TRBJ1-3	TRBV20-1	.	TGCAGTGCTAGTCCCAGACTCTTTGGAAACACCATATATTTT	CSASPRLFGNTIYF
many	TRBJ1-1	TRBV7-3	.	TGTGCCAGCAGCTCCCACTCGGGATTGAACACTGAAGCTTTCTTT	CASSSHSGLNTEAFF
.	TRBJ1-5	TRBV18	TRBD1	TGTGCCAGCTCACCCGGGACAGGGGAGAGTCAGCCCCAGCATTTT	CASSPGTGESQPQHF
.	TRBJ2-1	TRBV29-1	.	TGCAGCGCCCGGGGCAGGGCGTCCTACAATGAGCAGTTCTTC	CSARGRASYNEQFF
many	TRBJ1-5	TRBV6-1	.	TGTGCCAGCAGTGAAGCGGGGGGGGGATATAGCAATCAGCCCCAGCATTTT	CASSEAGGGYSNQPQHF
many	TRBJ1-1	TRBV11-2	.	TGTGCCAGCAGCTTAGACGGCGGGAGAGCTTTCTTT	CASSLDGGRAFF
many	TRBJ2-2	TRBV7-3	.	TGTGCCAGCAGCTGGAGCGGAGAAAACACCGGGGAGCTGTTTTTT	CASSWSGENTGELFF
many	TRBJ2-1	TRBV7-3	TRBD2	TGTGCCAGCACTGGGGGAACTAGCGGGAGAAATGAGCAGTTCTTC	CASTGGTSGRNEQFF
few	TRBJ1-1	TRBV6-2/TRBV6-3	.	TGTGCCAGCAGTTACTTGGGACCGAGCTACACTGAAGCTTTCTTT	CASSYLGPSYTEAFF
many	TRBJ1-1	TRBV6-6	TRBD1	TGTGCCAGCAGTTACTCGGGACAGGGATCCACTGAAGCTTTCTTT	CASSYSGQGSTEAFF
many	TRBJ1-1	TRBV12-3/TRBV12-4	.	TGTGCCAGCAGCTTGGGGACTGAGAACACTGAAGCTTTCTTT	CASSLGTENTEAFF
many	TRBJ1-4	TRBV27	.	TGTGCCAGCAGTCCAGGGGCTCTACGGAAACTGTTTTTT	CASSPGALRKLFF
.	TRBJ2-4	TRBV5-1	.	TGCGCCAGCAGCTTACCCCGGGGAAACATTCAGTACTTC	CASSLPRGNIQYF
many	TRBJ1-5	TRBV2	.	TGTGCCAGCAGTGAAGCGCTTGGGCCGGGGGCCAATCAGCCCCAGCATTTT	CASSEALGPGANQPQHF
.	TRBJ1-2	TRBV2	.	TGTGCCAGCAGGCCCGGGGTGATGGGCTATGGCTACACCTTC	CASRPGVMGYGYTF
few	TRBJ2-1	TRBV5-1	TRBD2	TGCGCCAGCAGCTTGGGGCGGGACTATCCGTCTCAGTTCTTC	CASSLGRDYPSQFF
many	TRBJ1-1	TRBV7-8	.	TGTGCCAGCAGCTCCCGGCTACAGGGATACGGCGTTCGAGGGGTTACTGAAGCTTTCTTT	CASSSRLQGYGVRGVTEAFF
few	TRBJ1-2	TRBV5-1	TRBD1	TGCGCCAGCAGCTTGGAGGTGACAGGGAGAAACTATGGCTACACCTTC	CASSLEVTGRNYGYTF
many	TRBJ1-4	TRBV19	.	TGTGCCACCCTGGCAAGAAAGGTTAATGAAAAACTGTTTTTT	CATLARKVNEKLFF
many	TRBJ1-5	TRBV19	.	TGTGCCAGTAGACGGACATTGGGCAATCAGCCCCAGCATTTT	CASRRTLGNQPQHF
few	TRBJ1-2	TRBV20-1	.	TGCAGTGCTAGATCCGACAGTTTCCCCTTC	CSARSDSFPF
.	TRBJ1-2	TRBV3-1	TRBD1	TGTGCCAGCAGCCCACGACAGGGCCTCCAGGAGGGCTACACCTTC	CASSPRQGLQEGYTF
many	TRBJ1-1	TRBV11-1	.	TGTGCCAGCAGCTCAGAACGCGGCGGATTGAACACTGAAGCTTTCTTT	CASSSERGGLNTEAFF
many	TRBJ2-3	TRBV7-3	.	TGTGCCAGCAGCTTCGGGGAGTTAGGCACAGATACGCAGTATTTT	CASSFGELGTDTQYF
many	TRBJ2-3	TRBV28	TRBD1	TGTGCCAGCAGTTCACCGGGACAGGGGGAGGTAGATACGCAGTATTTT	CASSSPGQGEVDTQYF
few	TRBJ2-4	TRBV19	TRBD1	TGTGCCAGTCAGGACAGGGAAAGAAACATTCAGTACTTC	CASQDRERNIQYF
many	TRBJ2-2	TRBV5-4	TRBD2	TGTGCCAGCAGCAAACTAGCGGGAAACACCGGGGAGCTGTTTTTT	CASSKLAGNTGELFF
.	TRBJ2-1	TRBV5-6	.	TGTGCCAGCAGCCACTTCGGAAGGGGAGTGGCCAATGAGCAGTTCTTC	CASSHFGRGVANEQFF
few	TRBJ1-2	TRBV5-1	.	TGCGCCAGCAGCCGACGGAGCAGTAACTATGGCTACACCTTC	CASSRRSSNYGYTF
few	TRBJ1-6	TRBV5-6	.	TGTGCCAGCAGCTTGGGTGTTTATAATTCACCCCTCCACTTT	CASSLGVYNSPLHF
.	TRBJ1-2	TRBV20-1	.	TGCAGTGCTAGAGCCTCCCAGGGAGTAGGTGGCTACACCTTC	CSARASQGVGGYTF
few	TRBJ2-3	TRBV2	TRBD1	TGTGCCAGCAGGACTTCAGGGGGCAAAGATACGCAGTATTTT	CASRTSGGKDTQYF
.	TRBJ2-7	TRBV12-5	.	TGTGCTAGTGATAGGGGGGACGGACCCTACGAGCAGTACTTC	CASDRGDGPYEQYF
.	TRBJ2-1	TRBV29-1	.	TGCAGCGTTATAGGACCTATCAATGAGCAGTTCTTC	CSVIGPINEQFF